One T cell receptor (beta chain) is described in this entry. Its cognate antigen is unknown. The data were produced by immunoSEQ multiplex PCR, yet TCRdb's version contains in-frame clones alone and is incomplete. The sample holds more than 250,000 clones, approximately 86% seen once. The data originate from a study of cytomegalovirus exposure and HLA in healthy donors. Whole-study context: In a later analysis, the roughly 120 validation repertoires were reported to have used the same platform as the 666 first-cohort repertoires.

Study-wide points: The authors listed 150 to 200 TCR beta chains as cytomegalovirus-associated. Per published reports, the classifier diagnosed cytomegalovirus status with high specificity and sensitivity.

Sequenced material: PBMCs. The TCR was taken from a woman aged 25-40 years in good health and CMV-seropositive.

The CDR3 DNA follows: TGTGCCAGCAGTCTACACAGCCCTACTAACTATGGCTACACCTTC. Protein: CASSLHSPTNYGYTF. The chain has TRBV28 and TRBJ1-2; D is uncertain. This CDR3 has 15 amino acids. CDR1 and CDR2 (germline): MDHEN, SYDVKM. Trimming took off 5 bases at V and 0 bases at J, with 13 bases between the two ends.